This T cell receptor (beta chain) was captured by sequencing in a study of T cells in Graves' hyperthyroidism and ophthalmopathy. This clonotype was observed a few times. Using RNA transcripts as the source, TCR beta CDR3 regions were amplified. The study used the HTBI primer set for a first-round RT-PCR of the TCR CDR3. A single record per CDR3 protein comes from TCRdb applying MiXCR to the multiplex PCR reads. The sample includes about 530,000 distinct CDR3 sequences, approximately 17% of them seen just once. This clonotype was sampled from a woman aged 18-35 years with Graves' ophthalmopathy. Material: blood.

CDR3 coding DNA: TGTGCCAGCAGTGGGACAGGGGGCAGCTCACCCCTCCACTTT. Translation: CASSGTGGSSPLHF. V usage is TRBV27 and J usage is TRBJ1-6; 12 positions match TRBD1. Germline assignment: CDR1 MNHEY and CDR2 SMNVEV (reference sequence). Unmatched junction bases numbered 3, after V lost 5 bases and J lost 10 bases. This CDR3 is built from 14 residues.